By share, the clone carrying this T cell receptor beta chain counts as medium-sized. Its antigen is not known. The CDR3 covers 16 residues. Germline V gives CDR1 SGHRS, CDR2 YFSETQ. The junction had 10 bases not matched to a gene; V was cut back by 3 bases and J by 8 bases. This entry is derived from a study of early T cells in non-severe SARS-CoV-2 infection. Study context: Sequenced material consisted of bulk RNA (from unsorted whole blood), and chains were unpaired.

Molecules of cDNA were individually given unique molecular identifiers that were attached to them. TCRdb recomputed calls from the 5' RACE reads with MiXCR, one row per CDR3 protein. This sample has 85,000 to 90,000 distinct CDR3 sequences, with under 15% found just once. Study findings and constraints: The study's VDJdb matching favored anti-spike CD8 responses and missed private and CD4 specificities.

This sequence was found in an adult who was a healthcare worker with PCR-confirmed SARS-CoV-2 infection or an uninfected control (not recorded which). J is TRBJ2-1 and V is TRBV5-1; TRBD2 matches at 11 bases. Sample: whole blood. The CDR3 loop reads CASSSITSGGRDEQFF. As DNA, the CDR3 is TGCGCCAGCAGCTCGATAACTAGCGGGGGAAGGGATGAGCAGTTCTTC.